A single sample is the source of the 9 T cell receptor beta chains below, sequenced in a study of response to subunit inactivated influenza vaccine. TCRdb recomputed calls from the RT-PCR reads with MiXCR, one row per CDR3 protein. The sample has about 700,000 distinct CDR3 sequences; around 13% are singletons. The starting material was PBMCs from blood, obtained less than 15 days before vaccination. These receptors were obtained from a man aged 45-60 years who received an inactivated influenza vaccine.

J is TRBJ2-1 and V is TRBV12-3 or TRBV12-4, with D possibly being TRBD2 (5 bases). The CDR3 is made up of 15 amino acids. Trimming shortened V by 3 bases and J by 6 bases, and 15 bases separated the two germline ends. The CDR3 coding sequence is TGTGCCAGCAGTTTCCGAGGGAGCAGCACCAATGAGCAGTTCTTC. As protein: CASSFRGSSTNEQFF.

This clonotype was seen a few times. V and J are TRBV4-1 and TRBJ2-2, with D possibly TRBD1 on 6 matching bases. Germline CDR1 MGHRA, CDR2 YSYEKL. CDR3 length: 16 amino acids. Trimming stripped 4 bases from V and 5 bases from J, with 17 bases between. The CDR3 sequence is CASSPTGRGRTGELFF. DNA of the CDR3: TGCGCCAGCAGCCCCACCGGCAGGGGAAGGACCGGGGAGCTGTTTTTT.

This clonotype has just a few counts. The chain joins TRBV7-9 to TRBJ1-1; weak D call: TRBD1 (5 bases). V was clipped by 4 bases and J by 5 bases, with 14 bases between them. The germline V gene encodes CDR1 SEHNR and CDR2 FQNEAQ (reference sequence). The length of the CDR3 is 14 residues. CDR3 bases: TGTGCCAGCAGCTACTCCTATCGGGGGACTGAAGCTTTCTTT. It specifies CASSYSYRGTEAFF.

The chain joins TRBV29-1 to TRBJ2-1; tentatively, D is TRBD2 (6 bases). V was cut by 2 bases and J by 0 bases, with 11 bases left in between. There are 15 residues in the CDR3. Germline assignment: CDR1 SQVTM and CDR2 ANQGSEA. For the CDR3, the DNA is TGCAGCGTTGAATCCGACGGGAGCTCCTACAATGAGCAGTTCTTC. It yields the protein CSVESDGSSYNEQFF.

This clonotype has a count of ten or more. The chain joins TRBV29-1 to TRBJ2-1; tentatively, D is TRBD2 (6 bases). V lost 0 bases to trimming and J lost 4 bases, with 16 bases between them. This CDR3 has 16 amino acids. Germline V gives CDR1 SQVTM, CDR2 ANQGSEA. As DNA, the CDR3 is TGCAGCGTTGAAGAAGGTTGGGAGGACCCGTACAATGAGCAGTTCTTC. Its protein product is CSVEEGWEDPYNEQFF.

The chain employs TRBV5-1 and TRBJ2-3; TRBD2 is a possible D gene (7 bases). Trimming took 2 bases from V and 4 from J, leaving 17 bases between them. Germline loops: CDR1 SGHRS, CDR2 YFSETQ. There are 16 residues in the CDR3. CDR3 loop: CASSFSPGGNADTQYF. In DNA, the CDR3 is TGCGCCAGCAGCTTTTCGCCGGGGGGCAACGCAGATACGCAGTATTTT.

As for this clonotype: This may arise from a read error, as a much more abundant clone is one base away. CDR3 loop: CAGSRGTGGEEQYF. The DNA for the CDR3 is TGCGCCGGCAGCCGTGGGACAGGGGGTGAAGAGCAGTACTTC. This chain uses TRBV4-1 with TRBJ2-7; 11 bases match TRBD1. There are 14 residues in the CDR3. Germline values: CDR1 MGHRA, CDR2 YSYEKL.

The genes are TRBV2 and TRBJ2-7; D could derive from TRBD1 or TRBD2 (5 bases each). The V and J ends lost 1 base and 3 bases respectively, with 13 bases between them. The CDR3 sequence is 15 residues long. Germline CDR1 is SNHLY and CDR2 is FYNNEI. Written as DNA, the CDR3 is TGTGCCAGCAGTGAAGTAAGGTGGGACCGCTACGAGCAGTACTTC. Protein sequence: CASSEVRWDRYEQYF.

The V call is TRBV4-2, the J call TRBJ2-7; possibly TRBD1 or TRBD2 for D (5 bases each). CDR1 is LGHNA, CDR2 YNFKEQ, per germline. V was shortened by 3 bases and J by 6 bases, with 12 bases between the two germline ends. The CDR3 consists of 13 residues. CDR3 sequence (DNA): TGTGCCAGCAGCCAGGGACGAGAGGTCGAGCAGTACTTC. Its protein product is CASSQGREVEQYF.